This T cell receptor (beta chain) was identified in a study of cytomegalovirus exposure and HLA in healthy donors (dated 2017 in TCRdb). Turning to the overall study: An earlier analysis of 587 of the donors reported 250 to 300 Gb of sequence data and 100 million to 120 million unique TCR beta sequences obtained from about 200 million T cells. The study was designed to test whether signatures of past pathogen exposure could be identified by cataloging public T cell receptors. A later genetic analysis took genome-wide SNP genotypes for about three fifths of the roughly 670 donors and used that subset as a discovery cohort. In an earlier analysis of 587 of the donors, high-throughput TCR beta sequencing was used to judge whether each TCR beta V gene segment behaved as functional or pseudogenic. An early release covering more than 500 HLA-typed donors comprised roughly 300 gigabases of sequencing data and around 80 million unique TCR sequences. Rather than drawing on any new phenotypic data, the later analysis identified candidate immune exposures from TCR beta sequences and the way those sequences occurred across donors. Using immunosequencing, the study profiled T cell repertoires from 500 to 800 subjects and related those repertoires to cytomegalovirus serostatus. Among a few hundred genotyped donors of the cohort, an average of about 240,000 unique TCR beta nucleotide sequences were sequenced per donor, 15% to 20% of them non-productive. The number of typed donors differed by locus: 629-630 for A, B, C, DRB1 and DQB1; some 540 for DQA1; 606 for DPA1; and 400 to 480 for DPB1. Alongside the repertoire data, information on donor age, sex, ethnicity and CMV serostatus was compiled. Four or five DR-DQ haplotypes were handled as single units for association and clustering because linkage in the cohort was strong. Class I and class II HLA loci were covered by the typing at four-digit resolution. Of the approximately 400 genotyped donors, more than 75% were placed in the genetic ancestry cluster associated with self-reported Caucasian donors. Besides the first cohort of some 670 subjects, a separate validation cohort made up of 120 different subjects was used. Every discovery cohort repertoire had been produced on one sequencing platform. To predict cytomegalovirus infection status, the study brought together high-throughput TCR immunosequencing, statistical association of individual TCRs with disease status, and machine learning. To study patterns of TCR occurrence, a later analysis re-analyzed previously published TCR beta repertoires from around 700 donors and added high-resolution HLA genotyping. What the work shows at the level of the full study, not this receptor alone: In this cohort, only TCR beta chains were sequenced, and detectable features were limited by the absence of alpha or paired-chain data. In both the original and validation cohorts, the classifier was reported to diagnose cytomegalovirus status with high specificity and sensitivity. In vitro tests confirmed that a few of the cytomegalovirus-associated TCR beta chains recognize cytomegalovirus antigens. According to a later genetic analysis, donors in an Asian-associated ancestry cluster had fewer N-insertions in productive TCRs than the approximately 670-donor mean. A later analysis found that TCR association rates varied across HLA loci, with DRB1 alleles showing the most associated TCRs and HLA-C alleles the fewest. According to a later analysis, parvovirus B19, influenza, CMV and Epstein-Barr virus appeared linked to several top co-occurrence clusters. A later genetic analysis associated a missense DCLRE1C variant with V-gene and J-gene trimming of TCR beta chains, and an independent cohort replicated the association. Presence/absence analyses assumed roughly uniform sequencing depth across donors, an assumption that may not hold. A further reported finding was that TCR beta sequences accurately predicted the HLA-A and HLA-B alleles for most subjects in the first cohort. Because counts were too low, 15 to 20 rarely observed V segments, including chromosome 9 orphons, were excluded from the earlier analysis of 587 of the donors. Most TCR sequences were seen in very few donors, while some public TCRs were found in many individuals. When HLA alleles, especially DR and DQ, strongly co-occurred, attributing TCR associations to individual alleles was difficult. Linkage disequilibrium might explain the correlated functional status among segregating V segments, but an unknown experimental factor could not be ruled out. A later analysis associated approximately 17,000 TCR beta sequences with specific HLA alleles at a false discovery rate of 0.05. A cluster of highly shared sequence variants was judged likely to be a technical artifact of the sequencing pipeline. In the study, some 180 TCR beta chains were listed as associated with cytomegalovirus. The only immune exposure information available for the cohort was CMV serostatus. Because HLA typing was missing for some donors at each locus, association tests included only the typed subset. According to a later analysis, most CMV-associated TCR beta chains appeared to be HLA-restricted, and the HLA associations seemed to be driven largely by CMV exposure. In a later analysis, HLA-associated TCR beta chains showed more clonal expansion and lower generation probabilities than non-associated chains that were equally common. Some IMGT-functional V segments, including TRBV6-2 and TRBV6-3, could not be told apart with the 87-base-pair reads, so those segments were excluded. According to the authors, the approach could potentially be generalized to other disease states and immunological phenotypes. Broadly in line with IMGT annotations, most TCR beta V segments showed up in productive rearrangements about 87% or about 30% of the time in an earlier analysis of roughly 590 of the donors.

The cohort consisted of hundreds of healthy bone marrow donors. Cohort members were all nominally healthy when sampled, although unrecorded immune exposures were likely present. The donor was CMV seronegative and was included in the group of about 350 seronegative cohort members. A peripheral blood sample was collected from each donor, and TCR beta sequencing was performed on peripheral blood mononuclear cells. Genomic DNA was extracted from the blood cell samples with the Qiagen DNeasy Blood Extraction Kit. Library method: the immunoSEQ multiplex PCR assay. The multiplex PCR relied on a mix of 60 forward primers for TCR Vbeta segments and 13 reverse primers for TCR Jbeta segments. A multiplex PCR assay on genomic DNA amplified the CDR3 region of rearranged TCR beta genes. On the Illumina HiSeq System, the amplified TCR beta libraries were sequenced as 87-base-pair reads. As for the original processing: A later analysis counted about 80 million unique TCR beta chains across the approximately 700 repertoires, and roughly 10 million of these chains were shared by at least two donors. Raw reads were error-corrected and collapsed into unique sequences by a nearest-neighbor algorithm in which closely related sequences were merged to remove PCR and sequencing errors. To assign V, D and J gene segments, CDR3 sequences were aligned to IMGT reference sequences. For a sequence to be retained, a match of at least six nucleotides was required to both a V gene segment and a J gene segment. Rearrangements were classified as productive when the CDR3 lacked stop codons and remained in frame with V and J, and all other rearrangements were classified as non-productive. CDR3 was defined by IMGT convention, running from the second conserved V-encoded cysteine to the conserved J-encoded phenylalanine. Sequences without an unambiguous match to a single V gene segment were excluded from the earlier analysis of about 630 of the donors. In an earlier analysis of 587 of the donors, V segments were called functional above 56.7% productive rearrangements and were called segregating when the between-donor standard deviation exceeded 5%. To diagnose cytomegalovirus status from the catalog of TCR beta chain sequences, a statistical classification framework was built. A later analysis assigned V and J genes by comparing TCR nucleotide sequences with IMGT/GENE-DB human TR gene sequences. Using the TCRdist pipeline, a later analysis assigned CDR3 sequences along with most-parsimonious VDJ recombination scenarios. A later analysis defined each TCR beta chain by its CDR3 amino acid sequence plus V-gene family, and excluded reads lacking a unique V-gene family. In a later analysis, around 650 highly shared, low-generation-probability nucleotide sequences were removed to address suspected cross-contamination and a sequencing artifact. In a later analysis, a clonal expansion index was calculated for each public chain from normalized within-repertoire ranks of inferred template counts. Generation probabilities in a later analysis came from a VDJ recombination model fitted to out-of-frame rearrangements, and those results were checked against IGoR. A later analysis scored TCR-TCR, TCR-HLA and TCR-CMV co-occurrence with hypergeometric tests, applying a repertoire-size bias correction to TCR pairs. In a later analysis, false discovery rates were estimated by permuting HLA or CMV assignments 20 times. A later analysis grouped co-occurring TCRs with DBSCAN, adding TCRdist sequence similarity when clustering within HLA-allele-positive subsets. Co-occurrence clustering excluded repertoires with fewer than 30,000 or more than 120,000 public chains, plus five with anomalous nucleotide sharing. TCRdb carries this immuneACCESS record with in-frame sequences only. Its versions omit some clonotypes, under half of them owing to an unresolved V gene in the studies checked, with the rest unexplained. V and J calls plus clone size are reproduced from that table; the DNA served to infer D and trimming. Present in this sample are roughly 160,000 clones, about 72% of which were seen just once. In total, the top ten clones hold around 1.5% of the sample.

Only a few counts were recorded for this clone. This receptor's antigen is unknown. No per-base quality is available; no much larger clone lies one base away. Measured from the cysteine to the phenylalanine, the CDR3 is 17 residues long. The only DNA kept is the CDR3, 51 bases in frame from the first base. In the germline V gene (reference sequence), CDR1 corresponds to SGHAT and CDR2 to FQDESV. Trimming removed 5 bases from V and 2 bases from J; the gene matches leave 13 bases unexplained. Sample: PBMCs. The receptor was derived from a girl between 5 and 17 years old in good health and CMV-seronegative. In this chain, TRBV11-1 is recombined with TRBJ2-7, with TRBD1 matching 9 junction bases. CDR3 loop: CASSSAAGTGLPYEQYF. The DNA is TGTGCCAGCAGCAGCGCCGCCGGGACAGGGCTCCCCTACGAGCAGTACTTC.